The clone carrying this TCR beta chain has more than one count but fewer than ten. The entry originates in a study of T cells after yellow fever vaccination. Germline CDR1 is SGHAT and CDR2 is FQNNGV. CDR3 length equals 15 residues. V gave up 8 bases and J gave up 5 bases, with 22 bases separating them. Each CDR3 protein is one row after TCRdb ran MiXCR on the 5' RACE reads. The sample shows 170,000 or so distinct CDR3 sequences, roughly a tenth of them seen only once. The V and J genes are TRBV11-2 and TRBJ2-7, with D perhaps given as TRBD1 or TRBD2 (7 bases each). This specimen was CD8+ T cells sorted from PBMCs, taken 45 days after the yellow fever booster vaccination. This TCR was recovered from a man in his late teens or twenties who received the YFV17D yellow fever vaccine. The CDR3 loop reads CASAVPGGAGHEQYF. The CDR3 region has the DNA TGTGCCAGCGCCGTCCCAGGGGGGGCGGGTCACGAGCAGTACTTC.